Listed here are 16 T cell receptor beta chains from one sample, sequenced in a study of shared clonotypes between healthy human individuals. Clones were read by immunoSEQ multiplex PCR, and TCRdb kept only the in-frame ones, dropping some. The sample consists of approximately 440,000 clones, approximately 71% of them appearing once. The source material was PBMCs. The source is a woman aged 40 to 50 in good health. Some clones in this sample may be carry-over from other donors' samples.

This chain links TRBV5-1 with TRBJ1-1, with 7 bases matching TRBD1. The CDR3 sequence is 15 residues long. From germline, CDR1 is SGHRS and CDR2 YFSETQ. Losses at the gene ends were 4 bases for V and 4 bases for J; bases not matched to a gene: 10. The CDR3 nucleotides read TGCGCCAGCAGCGCGTTGACAGGGACGGTCACTGAAGCTTTCTTT. Protein: CASSALTGTVTEAFF.

This clone was observed a handful of times. This rearrangement joins TRBV5-8 to TRBJ1-1; no clear D. The CDR3 covers 13 residues. The V gene's germline CDR1 is SGHTS and CDR2 YDEGEE. Trimming removed 0 bases at V and 7 bases at J, with 10 bases between. CDR3 in DNA: TGTGCCAGCAGCTTGGCGAACGGGATTGAAGCTTTCTTT. Translation gives CASSLANGIEAFF.

CDR3 nucleotide sequence: TGTGCCAGCAGCTTACCCCCCATCTACGAGCAGTACTTC. As protein: CASSLPPIYEQYF. The chain recombines TRBV11-2 with TRBJ2-7; D is undetermined. V lost 2 bases and J lost 3, with 8 bases in between. This CDR3 is built from 13 residues. Germline values: CDR1 SGHAT, CDR2 FQNNGV.

This clone was observed at least ten times. Other nucleotide sequences in the sample specify the same CDR3. V usage is TRBV27 and J usage is TRBJ1-2, with 10 bases matching TRBD1. The germline gives CDR1 MNHEY, CDR2 SMNVEV (reference sequence). The CDR3 spans 16 residues. V trimming: 5 bases; J trimming: 7 bases; junction bases outside the gene matches: 13. The CDR3: CASSVLGGTGDFGYTF. DNA for the CDR3: TGTGCCAGCAGTGTCCTGGGGGGGACAGGGGACTTTGGCTACACCTTC.

As to this clone: A far more abundant clone sits one base away, making this likely a read error. Other nucleotide sequences in the sample specify the same CDR3. V is TRBV5-1 and J is TRBJ2-7; 11 bases map to TRBD2. The CDR3 runs 15 residues. Germline CDR1 SGHRS, CDR2 YFSETQ. J was trimmed by 1 base and V by 5 bases; bases with no gene match: 5. The CDR3 loop reads CASSTSGSRSYEQYF. The CDR3, as DNA: TGCGCCAGCAGTACTAGCGGGAGTAGGTCCTACGAGCAGTACTTC.

This clone was observed a handful of times. This chain uses TRBV19 with TRBJ2-6; weak D call: TRBD2 (6 bases). With 5 bases removed from V and 2 bases from J, the gap between germline ends came to 13 bases. The length of the CDR3 is 16 residues. Germline V gives CDR1 LNHDA, CDR2 SQIVND (reference sequence). For the CDR3, the DNA is TGTGCCAGTAGTCCGCCGAGGAGGGCTGGGGCCAACGTCCTGACTTTC. As protein: CASSPPRRAGANVLTF.

This clone was observed a handful of times. This chain connects TRBV27 to TRBJ2-7; D tentatively reads TRBD1 or TRBD2 (5 bases each). V was clipped by 4 bases and J by 2 bases, with 12 bases between them. The V gene's germline CDR1 is MNHEY and CDR2 SMNVEV (reference sequence). This CDR3 contains 14 residues. CDR3 DNA sequence: TGTGCCAGCAGTTCGGGACGGCAGACCTACGAGCAGTACTTC. The encoded protein is CASSSGRQTYEQYF.

The chain couples TRBV30 to TRBJ2-5, with a weak D call TRBD2 (6 bases). Germline V lookup: CDR1 GTSNPN, CDR2 SVGIG (reference sequence). Trimming removed 0 bases from V and 4 bases from J, with 12 bases in between. The CDR3 extends over 14 amino acids. CDR3 loop: CAWSVGQGGETQYF. The CDR3 coding sequence is TGTGCCTGGAGTGTAGGGCAGGGAGGAGAGACCCAGTACTTC.

The gene calls are TRBV11-2 and TRBJ1-1; D may be TRBD1 (5 bases). CDR1 is SGHAT and CDR2 is FQNNGV in the germline V gene. The V end was cut by 5 bases, the J end by 3 bases, with 13 bases between. The CDR3 is made up of 14 amino acids. The CDR3 sequence is CASSRGGTHTEAFF. The CDR3 bases are TGTGCCAGCAGCCGGGGGGGAACGCACACTGAAGCTTTCTTT.

The J gene is TRBJ2-7, the V gene TRBV27; no clear D gene. The CDR3 has 14 amino acids. V was clipped by 2 bases and J by 3 bases, with 11 bases between them. In germline, CDR1 is MNHEY, CDR2 SMNVEV (reference sequence). CDR3 protein: CASSLAPPRYEQYF. CDR3 DNA: TGTGCCAGCAGTTTAGCCCCCCCCCGCTACGAGCAGTACTTC.

The chain recombines TRBV30 with TRBJ1-2; D may be TRBD1 (5 bases). Germline V lookup: CDR1 GTSNPN, CDR2 SVGIG (reference sequence). Trimming removed 0 bases at V and 7 bases at J, with 15 bases between. The CDR3 loop spans 14 amino acids. Here the CDR3 DNA reads TGTGCCTGGAGTGTACGGGGCCTCTCGGGTGGCTACACCTTC. Its translation: CAWSVRGLSGGYTF. Full variable domain (rest looked up from reference TRBV30 and TRBJ1-2): SQTIHQWPATLVQPVGSPLSLECTVEGTSNPNLYWYRQAAGRGLQLLFYSVGIGQISSEVPQNLSASRPQDRQFILSSKKLLLSDSGFYLCAWSVRGLSGGYTFGSGTRLTVV.

The gene calls are TRBV6-6 and TRBJ2-1, with D tentatively TRBD1 or TRBD2 (5 bases each). Germline V gives CDR1 MNHNY, CDR2 SVGAGI (reference sequence). The CDR3 totals 12 residues. V lost 5 bases, J lost 8 bases, and 10 bases lay in between. The CDR3 DNA sequence: TGTGCCAGCAGTGGGGTGGGACATGAGCAGTTCTTC. Amino acids: CASSGVGHEQFF.

About this clone itself: Given a far larger clone just one base away, this is likely a sequencing read error. This chain uses TRBV9 with TRBJ1-4, with D hard to call. Germline lookup yields CDR1 SGDLS and CDR2 YYNGEE. This CDR3 has 13 amino acids. The V and J ends lost 0 bases and 14 bases respectively, with 14 bases between them. CDR3 sequence (DNA): TGTGCCAGCAGCGTAGGATACGACGGAAACCTGTTTTTT. It is translated as CASSVGYDGNLFF.

This clone was recorded a few times. V usage is TRBV19 and J usage is TRBJ1-2, with D possibly being TRBD1 (5 bases). The CDR3 runs to 13 residues. CDR1 is LNHDA, CDR2 SQIVND, per germline (reference sequence). Deletions cut 9 bases from V and 0 bases from J, with 11 bases between. CDR3 in DNA: TGTGCCAGCCAAGGGACGGCTAACTATGGCTACACCTTC. Residues: CASQGTANYGYTF.

Worth noting for this clone: This may stem from a read error, because a much larger clone lies one nucleotide away. The V call is TRBV28, the J call TRBJ2-5; D uncertain. The J call may be wrong; the DNA end is better matched by TRBJ2-7. The CDR3 covers 12 residues. Looked up from germline, CDR1 is MDHEN and CDR2 is SYDVKM. The CDR3 DNA reads TGTGCCAGCAGTCTCCAGAACTACGAGCAGTACTTC. Residues: CASSLQNYEQYF.

Of note for this clone: A read error likely explains this, since a far larger clone differs by one base. Other DNA variants within this sample encode the same CDR3. The chain has TRBV30 and TRBJ1-2, with TRBD1 matching over 7 bases. The CDR3 totals 16 residues. Germline V lookup: CDR1 GTSNPN, CDR2 SVGIG (reference sequence). This CDR3 is CAWSDSHRGSNYGYTF. Here the CDR3 DNA reads TGCGCCTGGAGTGACTCCCACAGGGGTTCTAACTATGGCTACACCTTC.